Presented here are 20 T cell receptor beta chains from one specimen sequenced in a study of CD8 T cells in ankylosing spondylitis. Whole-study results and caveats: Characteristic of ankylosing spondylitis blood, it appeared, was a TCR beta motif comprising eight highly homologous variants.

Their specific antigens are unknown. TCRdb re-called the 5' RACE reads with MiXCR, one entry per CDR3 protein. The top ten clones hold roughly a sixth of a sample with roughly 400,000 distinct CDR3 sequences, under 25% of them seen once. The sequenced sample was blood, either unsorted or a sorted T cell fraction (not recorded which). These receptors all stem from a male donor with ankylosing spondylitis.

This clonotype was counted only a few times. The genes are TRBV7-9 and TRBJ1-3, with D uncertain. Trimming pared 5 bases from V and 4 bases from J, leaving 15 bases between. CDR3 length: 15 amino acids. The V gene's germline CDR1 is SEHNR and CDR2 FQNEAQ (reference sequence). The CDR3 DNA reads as TGTGCCAGCAGCCCACCCTTCAGGATGGGAAACACCATATATTTT. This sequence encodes CASSPPFRMGNTIYF.

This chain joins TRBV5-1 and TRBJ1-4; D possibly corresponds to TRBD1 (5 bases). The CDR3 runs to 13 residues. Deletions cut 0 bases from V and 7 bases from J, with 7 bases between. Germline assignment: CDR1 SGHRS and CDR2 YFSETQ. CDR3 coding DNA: TGCGCCAGCAGCTTGGGAGGGGCTGAAAAACTGTTTTTT. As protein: CASSLGGAEKLFF.

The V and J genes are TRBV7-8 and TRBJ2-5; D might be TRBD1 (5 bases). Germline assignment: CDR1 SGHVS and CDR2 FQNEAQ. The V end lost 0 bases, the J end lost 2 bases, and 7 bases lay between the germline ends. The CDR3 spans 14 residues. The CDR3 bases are TGTGCCAGCAGCTTAGCCCGACAGCAAGAGACCCAGTACTTC. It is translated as CASSLARQQETQYF.

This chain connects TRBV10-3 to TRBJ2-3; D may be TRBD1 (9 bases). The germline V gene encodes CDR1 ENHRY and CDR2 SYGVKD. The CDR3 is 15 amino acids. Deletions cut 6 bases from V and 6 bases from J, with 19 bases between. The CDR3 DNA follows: TGTGCCATCAGCCTCGGGACAGGGACTAGGGATACGCAGTATTTT. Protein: CAISLGTGTRDTQYF.

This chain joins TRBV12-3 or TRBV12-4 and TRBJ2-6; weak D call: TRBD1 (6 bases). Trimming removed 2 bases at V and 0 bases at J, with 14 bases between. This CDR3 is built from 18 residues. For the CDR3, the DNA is TGTGCCAGCAGTTTAATATCAGGGGACCTCTCTGGGGCCAACGTCCTGACTTTC. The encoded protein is CASSLISGDLSGANVLTF.

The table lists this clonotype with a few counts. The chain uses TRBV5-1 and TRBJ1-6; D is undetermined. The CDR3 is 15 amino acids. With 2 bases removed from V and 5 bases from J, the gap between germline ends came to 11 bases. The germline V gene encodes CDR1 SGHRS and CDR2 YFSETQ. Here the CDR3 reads CASSLAIGDNSPLHF. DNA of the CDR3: TGCGCCAGCAGCTTAGCCATCGGGGATAATTCACCCCTCCACTTT.

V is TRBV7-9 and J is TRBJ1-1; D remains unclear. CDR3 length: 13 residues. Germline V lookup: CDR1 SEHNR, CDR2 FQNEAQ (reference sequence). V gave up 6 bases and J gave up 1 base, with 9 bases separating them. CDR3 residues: CASRTQRNTEAFF. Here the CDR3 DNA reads TGTGCCAGCAGGACCCAGAGGAACACTGAAGCTTTCTTT. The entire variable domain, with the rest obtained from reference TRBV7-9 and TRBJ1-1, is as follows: DTGVSQNPRHKITKRGQNVTFRCDPISEHNRLYWYRQTLGQGPEFLTYFQNEAQLEKSRLLSDRFSAERPKGSFSTLEIQRTEQGDSAMYLCASRTQRNTEAFFGQGTRLTVV.

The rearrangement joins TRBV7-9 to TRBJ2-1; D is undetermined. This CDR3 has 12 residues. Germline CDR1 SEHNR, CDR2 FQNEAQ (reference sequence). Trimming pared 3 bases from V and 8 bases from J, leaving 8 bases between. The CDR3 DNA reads TGTGCCAGCAGCTTTTTCCGCGATGAGCAGTTCTTC. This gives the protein CASSFFRDEQFF.

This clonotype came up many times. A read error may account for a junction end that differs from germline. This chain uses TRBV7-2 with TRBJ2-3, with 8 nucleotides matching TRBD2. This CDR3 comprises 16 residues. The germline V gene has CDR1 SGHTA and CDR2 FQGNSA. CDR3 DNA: TGCGCCAGCAGCTTGGGTACTAGCGGAGGCACAGATACGCAGTATTTT. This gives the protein CASSLGTSGGTDTQYF.

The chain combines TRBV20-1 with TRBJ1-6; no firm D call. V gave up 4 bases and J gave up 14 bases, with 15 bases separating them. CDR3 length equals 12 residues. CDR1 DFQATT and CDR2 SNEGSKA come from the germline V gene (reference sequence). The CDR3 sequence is CSATATAETLHF. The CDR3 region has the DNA TGCAGTGCTACTGCGACTGCCGAAACCCTCCACTTT.

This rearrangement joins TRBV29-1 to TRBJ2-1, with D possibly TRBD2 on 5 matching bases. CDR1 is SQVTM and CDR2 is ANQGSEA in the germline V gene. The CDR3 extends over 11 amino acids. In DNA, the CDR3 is TGCAGAGCCGGGATCTACAATGAGCAGTTCTTC. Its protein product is CRAGIYNEQFF.

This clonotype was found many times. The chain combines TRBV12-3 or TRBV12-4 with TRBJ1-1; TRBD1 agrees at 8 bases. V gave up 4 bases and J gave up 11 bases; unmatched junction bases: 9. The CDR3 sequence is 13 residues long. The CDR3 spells CASSYRTGTYAFF. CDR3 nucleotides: TGTGCCAGCAGTTATCGGACAGGGACGTACGCTTTCTTT.

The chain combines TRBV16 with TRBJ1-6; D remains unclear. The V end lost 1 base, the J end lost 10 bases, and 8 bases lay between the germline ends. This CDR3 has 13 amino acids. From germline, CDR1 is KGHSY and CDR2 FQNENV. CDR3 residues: CASSQFRESPLHF. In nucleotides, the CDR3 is TGTGCCAGCAGCCAATTTAGGGAATCACCCCTCCACTTT.

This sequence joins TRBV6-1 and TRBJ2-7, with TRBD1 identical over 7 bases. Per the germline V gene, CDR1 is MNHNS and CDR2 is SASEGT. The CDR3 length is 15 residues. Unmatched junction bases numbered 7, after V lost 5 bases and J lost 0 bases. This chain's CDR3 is CASSRGQRPSYEQYF. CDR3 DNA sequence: TGTGCCAGCAGTAGGGGACAGAGACCCTCCTACGAGCAGTACTTC.

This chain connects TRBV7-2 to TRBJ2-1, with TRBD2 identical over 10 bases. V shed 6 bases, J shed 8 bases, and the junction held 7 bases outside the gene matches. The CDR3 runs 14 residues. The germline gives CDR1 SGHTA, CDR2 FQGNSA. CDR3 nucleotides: TGTGCCAGCAGTCCGGCTAGCGGGAGCCATGAGCAGTTCTTC. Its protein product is CASSPASGSHEQFF. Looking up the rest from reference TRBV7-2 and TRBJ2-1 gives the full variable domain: GAGVSQSPSNKVTEKGKDVELRCDPISGHTALYWYRQSLGQGLEFLIYFQGNSAPDKSGLPSDRFSAERTGGSVSTLTIQRTQQEDSAVYLCASSPASGSHEQFFGPGTRLTVL.

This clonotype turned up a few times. CDR3 region: CASSLGGSTGETQYF. The CDR3 DNA follows: TGTGCCAGCAGTTTGGGCGGGAGTACGGGAGAGACCCAGTACTTC. The chain employs TRBV6-5 and TRBJ2-5; TRBD2 aligns across 7 bases. CDR3 length equals 15 residues. Germline CDR1 reads MNHEY; CDR2 reads SVGAGI. V lost 4 bases to trimming and J lost 4 bases; unmatched junction nucleotides: 9.

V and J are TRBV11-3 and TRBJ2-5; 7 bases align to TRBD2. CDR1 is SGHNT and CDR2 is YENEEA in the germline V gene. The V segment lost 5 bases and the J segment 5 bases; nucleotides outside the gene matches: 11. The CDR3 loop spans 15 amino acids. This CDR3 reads CASSLAVSPGETQYF. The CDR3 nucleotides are TGTGCCAGCAGCCTAGCGGTCTCACCTGGGGAGACCCAGTACTTC.

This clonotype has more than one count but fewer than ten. The CDR3 DNA follows: TGCGCCAGCAGCCAAGATCTAGGAGGCCCTAGCTCCTACGAGCAGTACTTC. Its translation is CASSQDLGGPSSYEQYF. This sequence joins TRBV4-3 and TRBJ2-7, with a tentative D call TRBD2 (5 bases). V shed 0 bases and J shed 0 bases, with 15 bases lying between them. CDR3 size: 17 residues. CDR1 is LGHNA, CDR2 YSLEER, per germline.

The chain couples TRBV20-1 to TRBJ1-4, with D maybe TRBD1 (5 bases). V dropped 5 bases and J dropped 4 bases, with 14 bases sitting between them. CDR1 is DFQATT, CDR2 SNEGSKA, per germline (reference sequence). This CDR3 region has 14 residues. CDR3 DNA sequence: TGCAGTGCTGGAAGACAGAACAGTAATGAAAAACTGTTTTTT. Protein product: CSAGRQNSNEKLFF.

CDR3 coding DNA: TGTGCCATCAGTGAATCTGGAAGTGGTGGCACAGATACGCAGTATTTT. Amino acids: CAISESGSGGTDTQYF. J is TRBJ2-3 and V is TRBV10-3, with D unresolved. The CDR3 is 16 amino acids. The V end was cut by 3 bases, the J end by 1 base, with 14 bases between. Germline CDR1 is ENHRY and CDR2 is SYGVKD.